This TCR beta chain was documented in a study of response to subunit inactivated influenza vaccine. Remarks on this clonotype: Its antigen is unidentified.

Study-wide results and caveats: Authors suggested each seasonal flu vaccination may recruit only limited numbers of new T cells.

TCRdb reprocessed the RT-PCR reads via MiXCR and lists one record per CDR3 protein. The profile covers about half a million distinct CDR3 sequences, with about 25% appearing a single time and 1.9% taken by the ten largest. The V gene's germline CDR1 is SGHTA and CDR2 FQGNSA. V lost 5 bases and J lost 6; bases outside the gene matches: 7. This CDR3 has 14 amino acids. The input for sequencing was CD4+ T cells sorted from PBMCs, taken more than 4 days after vaccination. The V call is TRBV7-2, the J call TRBJ2-1, with 7 bases that match TRBD2. This sequence was found in a man aged 50 to 59 who received an inactivated influenza vaccine. The CDR3 bases are TGTGCCAGCAGCCCCACAGCGGGAATCAATGAGCAGTTCTTC. Protein product: CASSPTAGINEQFF.